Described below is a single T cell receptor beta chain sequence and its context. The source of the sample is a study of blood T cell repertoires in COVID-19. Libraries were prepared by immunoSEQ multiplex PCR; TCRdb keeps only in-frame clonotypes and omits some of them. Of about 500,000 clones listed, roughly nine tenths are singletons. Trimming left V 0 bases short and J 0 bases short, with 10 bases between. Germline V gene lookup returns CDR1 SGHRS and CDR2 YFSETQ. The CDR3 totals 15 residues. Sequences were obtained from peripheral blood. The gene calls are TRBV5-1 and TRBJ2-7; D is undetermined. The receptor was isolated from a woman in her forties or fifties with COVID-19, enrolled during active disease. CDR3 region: CASSLGRVGSYEQYF. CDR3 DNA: TGCGCCAGCAGCTTGGGACGGGTAGGCTCCTACGAGCAGTACTTC.